The present T cell receptor beta chain was sequenced within a study of blood T cells in healthy people across ages. Study-wide context: About one barcoded beta molecule per two T cells came from capture by template switching.

The CDR3 is 13 amino acids. Between the trimmed V and J ends, which lost 3 bases and 7 bases, there was a span of 11 bases. This clonotype was seen many times. PCR was performed a second time for about 6 to 12 cycles using a sample-barcoded 5' primer and a J-beta primer mix. TCRdb reanalysed the 5' RACE reads using MiXCR and keeps one entry per CDR3 protein. The sample gives roughly 1,700,000 distinct CDR3 sequences, about 28% of which show up once; roughly 8% is in the top ten. Total RNA, at least 6 micrograms per sample, was extracted from PBMCs. The TCR comes from a woman in her thirties in good health. Specimen: blood. This chain connects TRBV12-3 or TRBV12-4 to TRBJ2-3; TRBD1 is a possible D gene (6 bases). CDR3 in amino acids: CASSFQDRNTQYF. The CDR3 region has the DNA TGTGCCAGCAGTTTCCAAGACAGGAATACGCAGTATTTT.